This T cell receptor beta chain was recorded in a study of cytomegalovirus exposure and HLA in healthy donors. This PCR relied on a set of 60 Vbeta primers and 13 Jbeta primers. TCRdb keeps only in-frame clones here, not all; method: immunoSEQ multiplex PCR. The table shows about 130,000 clones, with around 80% occurring only once. In germline, CDR1 is SGDLS, CDR2 YYNGEE. Trimming left V 0 bases short and J 4 bases short, with 14 bases between. The CDR3 runs to 16 residues. A word on this clone: Its antigen is still unknown.

Study-wide results and limits: A later examination showed that TCR association rates differed by HLA locus, with DRB1 most and HLA-C fewest. The study found most TCR sequences rare, yet found some public TCRs in many donors.

The receptor was isolated from a female donor in good health and CMV-seronegative. Sequencing input: PBMCs. The V and J genes are TRBV9 and TRBJ2-1, with D tentatively TRBD2 (6 bases). The CDR3 loop reads CASSVASRREYNEQFF. CDR3 coding DNA: TGTGCCAGCAGCGTAGCTTCGAGACGGGAGTACAATGAGCAGTTCTTC.